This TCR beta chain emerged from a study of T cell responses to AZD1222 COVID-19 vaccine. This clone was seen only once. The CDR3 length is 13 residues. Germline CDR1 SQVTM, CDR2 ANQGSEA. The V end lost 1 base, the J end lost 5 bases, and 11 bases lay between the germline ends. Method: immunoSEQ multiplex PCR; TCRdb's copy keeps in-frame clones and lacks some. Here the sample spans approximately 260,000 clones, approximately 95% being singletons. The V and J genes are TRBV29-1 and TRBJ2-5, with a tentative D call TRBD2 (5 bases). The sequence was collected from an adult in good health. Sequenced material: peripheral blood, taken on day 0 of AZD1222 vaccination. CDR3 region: CSVEVANSETQYF. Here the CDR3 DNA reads TGCAGCGTTGAAGTAGCGAATTCGGAGACCCAGTACTTC.